A single sample gave rise to the 27 T cell receptor beta chains below, sequenced in a study of OX40 agonist ivuxolimab in advanced cancers. Generated by immunoSEQ multiplex PCR, the TCRdb table keeps only in-frame clones and is missing some. The table shows tens of thousands of clones, with about 80% occurring only once. The input for sequencing was CD4+ or CD8+ T cells sorted from blood, taken in a trial of the OX40 agonist ivuxolimab. The receptor set was obtained from an adult with an advanced solid tumor such as melanoma, head and neck, liver or kidney cancer.

The chain is built from TRBV27 and TRBJ2-2; D gene ambiguous. The V gene's germline CDR1 is MNHEY and CDR2 SMNVEV (reference sequence). The CDR3 extends over 14 amino acids. Trimming pared 3 bases from V and 2 bases from J, leaving 7 bases between. The DNA for the CDR3 is TGTGCCAGCAGTTTTGGCACAAACACCGGGGAGCTGTTTTTT. Protein sequence: CASSFGTNTGELFF.

Here the CDR3 DNA reads TGTGCCAGCAGTGAAAATTACCCGGGGACAGGGTCCTCACCCCTCCACTTT. This encodes CASSENYPGTGSSPLHF. The chain uses TRBV6-1 and TRBJ1-6, with 9 bases fitting TRBD1. The germline CDR1 and CDR2 sequences are MNHNS and SASEGT. The junction had 12 bases not matched to a gene; V was cut back by 2 bases and J by 10 bases. The CDR3 covers 17 residues.

This clone was counted only a few times. The chain is built from TRBV6-5 and TRBJ1-1; D is unresolved. The CDR3 totals 13 residues. Germline V lookup: CDR1 MNHEY, CDR2 SVGAGI. V was shortened by 7 bases and J by 0 bases, with 9 bases between the two germline ends. Written as DNA, the CDR3 is TGTGCCAGCAAGAGACGGATGAACACTGAAGCTTTCTTT. Its translation: CASKRRMNTEAFF.

The rearrangement joins TRBV7-2 to TRBJ2-7; TRBD2 aligns across 8 bases. CDR1 is SGHTA and CDR2 is FQGNSA in the germline V gene. The CDR3 runs to 15 residues. J lost 0 bases, V lost 5 bases, and 6 bases had no gene match. CDR3 nucleotide sequence: TGTGCCAGCAGCCTCACTAGCGGACCCTCCTACGAGCAGTACTTC. This gives the protein CASSLTSGPSYEQYF.

V gene TRBV21-1 combines with J gene TRBJ1-5; the table calls TRBD1, which could not be checked here. TRBV21-1 is noted as a pseudogene. CDR3 length equals 18 residues. The CDR3 loop is CASSRRTGTGDSNQPQHF. The CDR3 DNA follows: TGTGCCAGCAGCAGACGGACAGGGACGGGCGATAGCAATCAGCCCCAGCATTTT.

This clone was counted between two and nine times. This chain joins TRBV7-6 and TRBJ2-3; 7 nucleotides agree with TRBD2. Germline assignment: CDR1 SGHVS and CDR2 FNYEAQ. The CDR3 consists of 17 residues. V trimming: 2 bases; J trimming: 4 bases; junction bases outside the gene matches: 12. The CDR3 here is CASSLIGGGPFADTQYF. CDR3 DNA sequence: TGTGCCAGCAGCTTAATTGGGGGAGGGCCGTTCGCAGATACGCAGTATTTT.

The chain recombines TRBV4-1 with TRBJ1-1; perhaps TRBD1 as D (5 bases). V lost 1 base and J lost 8, with 20 bases in between. Germline V gives CDR1 MGHRA, CDR2 YSYEKL. This CDR3 has 16 amino acids. The chain's CDR3 is CASSQGGQGGPGEAFF. In DNA form, the CDR3 reads TGCGCCAGCAGCCAAGGCGGCCAGGGAGGTCCGGGGGAAGCTTTCTTT.

This chain links TRBV9 with TRBJ1-2; TRBD1 agrees at 9 bases. The CDR3 is made up of 13 amino acids. The germline V gene encodes CDR1 SGDLS and CDR2 YYNGEE. V was pared by 0 bases and J by 6 bases, with 0 bases of the junction left unmatched. In nucleotides, the CDR3 is TGTGCCAGCAGCGTAGGGACAGGGGATGGCTACACCTTC. Its protein is CASSVGTGDGYTF.

V and J are TRBV6-1 and TRBJ1-2; perhaps TRBD1 as D (5 bases). Trimming stripped 1 base from V and 4 bases from J, with 13 bases between. The CDR3 covers 15 residues. Germline lookup yields CDR1 MNHNS and CDR2 SASEGT. The chain's CDR3 is CASSEVGGPGYGYTF. The CDR3, as DNA: TGTGCCAGCAGTGAAGTTGGGGGTCCGGGCTATGGCTACACCTTC.

The chain carries TRBV4-1 and TRBJ1-3, with no clear D. In germline, CDR1 is MGHRA, CDR2 YSYEKL. CDR3 length equals 18 residues. Trimming shortened V by 0 bases and J by 0 bases, and 15 bases separated the two germline ends. Here the CDR3 DNA reads TGCGCCAGCAGCCAAGATCCCAGTTACAGAGTCTCTGGAAACACCATATATTTT. This codes for CASSQDPSYRVSGNTIYF.

This chain joins TRBV29-1 and TRBJ2-1; D may be TRBD2 (5 bases). This CDR3 comprises 13 residues. CDR1 SQVTM and CDR2 ANQGSEA come from the germline V gene. Trimming took off 4 bases at V and 0 bases at J, with 7 bases between the two ends. The CDR3 loop reads CSVATSSYNEQFF. Here the CDR3 DNA reads TGCAGCGTTGCTACTAGCTCCTACAATGAGCAGTTCTTC.

The J gene is TRBJ2-1, the V gene TRBV5-6, with D perhaps matching TRBD1 (6 bases). The ends were cut back, 4 bases at V and 2 bases at J, with 13 bases in the middle. The CDR3 loop spans 15 amino acids. CDR1 and CDR2 (germline): SGHDT, YYEEEE. The CDR3 here is CASSSGDRPYNEQFF. CDR3 DNA: TGTGCCAGCAGCAGCGGAGACAGGCCCTACAATGAGCAGTTCTTC.

The V and J genes are TRBV10-3 and TRBJ1-3, with D uncertain. The germline CDR1 and CDR2 sequences are ENHRY and SYGVKD. Trimming took 3 bases from V and 4 from J, leaving 16 bases between them. The CDR3 runs to 16 residues. The CDR3 nucleotides read TGTGCCATCAGTGACTTTCCACTAAGGCAGGGAAACACCATATATTTT. It codes for CAISDFPLRQGNTIYF.

CDR3 region: CASSFRTSGRYEQYF. As DNA, the CDR3 is TGTGCCAGCAGCTTCCGGACTAGCGGGAGGTACGAGCAGTACTTC. The V and J genes are TRBV7-8 and TRBJ2-7, with 14 bases identical to TRBD2. The CDR3 totals 15 residues. The junction had 2 bases not matched to a gene; V was cut back by 3 bases and J by 4 bases. The germline V gene has CDR1 SGHVS and CDR2 FQNEAQ.

This chain uses TRBV7-9 with TRBJ2-3, with D possibly TRBD1 on 6 matching bases. CDR3 size: 14 residues. V was trimmed by 1 base and J by 4 bases, leaving 9 bases between them. The germline gives CDR1 SEHNR, CDR2 FQNEAQ (reference sequence). CDR3 loop: CASSLVQGPDTQYF. CDR3 sequence (DNA): TGTGCCAGCAGCTTAGTACAGGGACCAGATACGCAGTATTTT.

The V gene is TRBV27, the J gene TRBJ2-7, with 9 bases identical to TRBD1. The V gene end was trimmed by 4 bases and the J gene end by 3 bases; junction bases not matched to a gene: 7. CDR3 length equals 15 residues. CDR1 and CDR2 (germline): MNHEY, SMNVEV (reference sequence). CDR3 nucleotides: TGTGCCAGCAGTTCCGGGACAGGGTTTAACTACGAGCAGTACTTC. It encodes CASSSGTGFNYEQYF.

The chain uses TRBV4-1 and TRBJ1-1; no reliable D call. The CDR3 consists of 11 residues. Germline-derived CDR1 and CDR2 are MGHRA and YSYEKL. Deletions cut 1 base from V and 11 bases from J, with 8 bases between. CDR3 region: CASSQVGTAFF. In DNA form, the CDR3 reads TGCGCCAGCAGCCAAGTTGGTACGGCTTTCTTT.

This clone was seen many times. The chain recombines TRBV25-1 with TRBJ2-3; 7 bases fit TRBD1. V lost 4 bases to trimming and J lost 0 bases; unmatched junction nucleotides: 10. The CDR3 runs to 17 residues. Germline V gene sequence: CDR1 MGHDK, CDR2 SYGVNS. This CDR3 is CASSGGTVIPSTDTQYF. CDR3 nucleotides: TGTGCCAGCAGTGGGGGGACAGTGATCCCTAGCACAGATACGCAGTATTTT.

This chain joins TRBV7-2 and TRBJ2-7, with D perhaps TRBD1 (6 bases). Germline loops: CDR1 SGHTA, CDR2 FQGNSA. The V gene lost 5 bases and the J gene lost 2 bases, with 13 bases spanning the gap. The CDR3 is 14 residues long. The CDR3 nucleotides read TGTGCCAGCAGCCTGGGAACAGGGACCTACGAGCAGTACTTC. Translated, it gives CASSLGTGTYEQYF.

This chain connects TRBV6-6 to TRBJ2-7, with D possibly TRBD1 on 6 matching bases. V was clipped by 2 bases and J by 0 bases, with 11 bases between them. Germline lookup yields CDR1 MNHNY and CDR2 SVGAGI (reference sequence). There are 15 residues in the CDR3. CDR3 amino acids: CASSYGTGSSYEQYF. The CDR3 bases are TGTGCCAGCAGTTACGGAACAGGGAGCTCCTACGAGCAGTACTTC.

The rearrangement uses TRBV2 and TRBJ1-3; D gene ambiguous. Germline values: CDR1 SNHLY, CDR2 FYNNEI. V was shortened by 2 bases and J by 4 bases, with 15 bases between the two germline ends. The CDR3 sequence is 16 residues long. The DNA of the CDR3 is TGTGCCAGCAGTGAACCCCCGGGGTGGTCCGGAAACACCATATATTTT. Translating gives CASSEPPGWSGNTIYF.

The chain carries TRBV2 and TRBJ2-5; 9 bases map to TRBD2. Germline CDR1 reads SNHLY; CDR2 reads FYNNEI. The CDR3 covers 12 residues. V lost 10 bases, J lost 5 bases, and 5 bases stayed unmatched. CDR3 protein: CATAGGRETQYF. CDR3 in DNA: TGTGCCACCGCGGGGGGGCGGGAGACCCAGTACTTC.

The chain has TRBV28 and TRBJ1-5, with D unresolved. The V end was cut by 5 bases, the J end by 0 bases, with 14 bases between. The CDR3 consists of 16 residues. The V gene's germline CDR1 is MDHEN and CDR2 SYDVKM. In nucleotides, the CDR3 is TGTGCCAGCAGTCCCCAGTGGGCGACTAGCAATCAGCCCCAGCATTTT. Its translation is CASSPQWATSNQPQHF.

The chain combines TRBV27 with TRBJ2-7; 10 bases align to TRBD2. Germline V gene lookup returns CDR1 MNHEY and CDR2 SMNVEV (reference sequence). This CDR3 is 16 amino acids long. Losses at the gene ends were 4 bases for V and 7 bases for J; bases not matched to a gene: 13. DNA for the CDR3: TGTGCCAGCAGTTCCAGGACTAGCGGCATACGTGGGGAGCAGTACTTC. This encodes CASSSRTSGIRGEQYF.

This clone was recorded once. The chain carries TRBV23-1 and TRBJ2-1, with a weak D call TRBD2 (5 bases). TRBV23-1 is labeled an ORF, and its function is uncertain. Between the trimmed V and J ends, which lost 4 bases and 9 bases, there was a span of 13 bases. The CDR3 length is 13 residues. Here the CDR3 reads CASSLHPGSEQFF. For the CDR3, the DNA is TGCGCCAGCAGTCTCCACCCGGGGAGTGAGCAGTTCTTC.

The chain links TRBV29-1 to TRBJ2-1, with D possibly matching TRBD2 (5 bases). This CDR3 region has 17 residues. Germline V CDR1 and CDR2: SQVTM, ANQGSEA. Trimming stripped 7 bases from V and 5 bases from J, with 27 bases between. CDR3 residues: CSAAQVRAINGDNEQFF. CDR3 nucleotide sequence: TGCAGCGCCGCCCAGGTTAGGGCTATCAACGGGGACAATGAGCAGTTCTTC.

The rearrangement uses TRBV19 and TRBJ2-1, with 9 nucleotides matching TRBD2. Losses at the gene ends were 1 base for V and 4 bases for J; bases not matched to a gene: 2. CDR1 is LNHDA, CDR2 SQIVND, per germline (reference sequence). CDR3 length equals 15 residues. CDR3 nucleotide sequence: TGTGCCAGTAGTATAGGAACTAGCGGGTACAATGAGCAGTTCTTC. It specifies CASSIGTSGYNEQFF.